The clone carrying this TCR beta chain has only a few counts. The CDR3 consists of 15 residues. Germline values: CDR1 MGHRA, CDR2 YSYEKL. V trimming: 4 bases; J trimming: 4 bases; junction bases outside the gene matches: 6. The sample originates from a study of T cell changes during pregnancy in multiple sclerosis. The repertoire was sequenced with immunoSEQ multiplex PCR; TCRdb's copy has only in-frame clones and lacks some. The table records approximately 48,000 clones, about 92% of them present only once. The chain is built from TRBV4-1 and TRBJ1-5, with 8 bases identical to TRBD1. The clonotype originates from a female donor with multiple sclerosis, enrolled in a pregnancy study. The sequenced sample was CD8+ T cells from peripheral blood mononuclear cells, obtained before pregnancy. CDR3 in DNA: TGCGCCAGCAGCCCCGCGGACAGGGATAATCAGCCCCAGCATTTT. This sequence encodes CASSPADRDNQPQHF.